The present TCR beta chain was sequenced within a study of Ad26.COV2.S vaccination and SARS-CoV-2 variants. Germline V lookup: CDR1 GTSNPN, CDR2 SVGIG (reference sequence). The CDR3 totals 10 residues. V lost 5 bases, J lost 7 bases, and 8 bases lay in between. The treatment was: 19 received Ad26.COV2.S at low or high dose, single or two shots; about 5 received placebo; per-sample allocation not given. On day 63 after the first injection, vaccine and placebo recipients gave samples. Sequenced by immunoSEQ multiplex PCR; TCRdb stores in-frame clones only, minus some. The sample carries about 460,000 clones, roughly nine tenths recorded once.

The chain links TRBV30 to TRBJ1-1; D unresolved. The clonotype was recovered from a person aged 18-60 years who received the Ad26.COV2.S COVID-19 vaccine or a placebo. This material consisted of peripheral blood, taken in a trial of Ad26.COV2.S vaccine versus placebo. The CDR3 nucleotides are TGTGCCTGGGACGGTTTTGAAGCTTTCTTT. It encodes CAWDGFEAFF.